The sequence of this T cell receptor (beta chain) was determined in a study of cytomegalovirus exposure and HLA in healthy donors. General study points: Specificity for CMV antigens was confirmed in vitro for a few of the CMV-associated chains.

60 Vbeta and 13 Jbeta primers were used in PCR. Only in-frame clones appear in the TCRdb table, and some are missing; sequencing was by immunoSEQ multiplex PCR. The data show approximately 110,000 clones, around two thirds seen once. Note on this clone: Its antigen remains unidentified.

This CDR3 is built from 15 residues. The J segment lost 2 bases and the V segment lost 5 bases, leaving 7 bases of the junction unmatched. Germline CDR1 reads SGHTA; CDR2 reads FQGNSA. The sequence derives from a woman aged 40-49 years in good health and CMV-seropositive. The chain recombines TRBV7-2 with TRBJ2-7; 9 bases match TRBD2. Sequencing was performed on PBMCs. The CDR3, as DNA: TGTGCCAGCAGCCTTAGCGGGGGTTACGCCTACGAGCAGTACTTC. The encoded protein is CASSLSGGYAYEQYF.